The 10 T cell receptor beta chains given below trace back to one sample, sequenced in a study of regulatory T cells in long-lasting Graves disease. Sample time point: newly diagnosed GD, antithyroid drugs for less than 3 months. Extracted RNA from PBMCs served as the source of the TCR library. Library construction for TCR beta used iRepertoire HTBI primers and Arm-PCR of CDR3 regions. MiXCR, run by TCRdb on the multiplex PCR reads, gives a single entry per CDR3 protein. Seen here are around 400,000 distinct CDR3 sequences, over 14% observed once, and the top ten hold approximately 7.8%. The sample was also linked to a second study, of T cells in Graves' hyperthyroidism and ophthalmopathy.

Sequencing was performed on peripheral blood mononuclear cells (PBMCs), taken at new diagnosis, from a patient treated with antithyroid drugs. The receptors originated from a woman aged 40 to 49 with Graves disease.

The table lists this clonotype with many counts. This sequence joins TRBV14 and TRBJ2-2; D possibly corresponds to TRBD1 (5 bases). V lost 1 base and J 4 bases, leaving 16 bases between the germline ends. The CDR3 is 17 amino acids. Germline values: CDR1 SGHDN, CDR2 FVKESK. Here the CDR3 DNA reads TGTGCCAGCAGCCAAGGTTGGCAGGGTCAACTCACCGGGGAGCTGTTTTTT. This translates into CASSQGWQGQLTGELFF.

Many counts were recorded for this clonotype. The chain is built from TRBV7-2 and TRBJ2-5; 12 bases fit TRBD2. With 1 base clipped from V and 4 bases from J, the junction kept 4 bases outside the gene matches. Looked up from germline, CDR1 is SGHTA and CDR2 is FQGNSA. This CDR3 is built from 16 residues. CDR3 nucleotides: TGTGCCAGCAGCTTAGTTGTGGGACTAGCGGGAGAGACCCAGTACTTC. Its translation: CASSLVVGLAGETQYF. The entire variable domain, with the rest obtained from reference TRBV7-2 and TRBJ2-5, is as follows: GAGVSQSPSNKVTEKGKDVELRCDPISGHTALYWYRQSLGQGLEFLIYFQGNSAPDKSGLPSDRFSAERTGGSVSTLTIQRTQQEDSAVYLCASSLVVGLAGETQYFGPGTRLLVL.

This clonotype was picked up many times. The chain is built from TRBV3-1 and TRBJ1-4, with no clear D. CDR1 LGHDT and CDR2 YNNKEL come from the germline V gene (reference sequence). V dropped 1 base and J dropped 7 bases, with 10 bases sitting between them. CDR3 size: 14 residues. CDR3 region: CASSQANEGEKLFF. DNA of the CDR3: TGTGCCAGCAGCCAAGCCAACGAGGGTGAAAAACTGTTTTTT.

This clonotype was seen ten or more times. The chain joins TRBV15 to TRBJ2-7; unclear D gene. The V end lost 0 bases, the J end lost 5 bases, and 17 bases lay between the germline ends. The CDR3 extends over 16 amino acids. Germline V gene lookup returns CDR1 LNHNV and CDR2 YYDKDF (reference sequence). The CDR3 loop is CATSRDSLPPGNEQYF. In DNA, the CDR3 is TGTGCCACCAGCAGAGATTCTCTGCCCCCCGGAAACGAGCAGTACTTC.

The chain has TRBV7-2 and TRBJ2-6; TRBD1 is a possible D gene (5 bases). The CDR3 runs to 16 residues. Trimming took 7 bases from V and 2 from J, leaving 15 bases between them. Germline V lookup: CDR1 SGHTA, CDR2 FQGNSA. The CDR3 DNA sequence: TGTGCCAGCAACTCCCGCAGGGCTCCTGGGGCCAACGTCCTGACTTTC. This encodes CASNSRRAPGANVLTF.

This clonotype showed up many times. The V gene is TRBV19, the J gene TRBJ2-2, with 9 nucleotides matching TRBD1. Germline V gene data show CDR1 as LNHDA and CDR2 as SQIVND (reference sequence). The CDR3 runs to 15 residues. With 6 bases clipped from V and 6 bases from J, the junction kept 8 bases outside the gene matches. The DNA of the CDR3 is TGTGCCAGTAGATACGGGACAGGGTTCGCCGGGGAGCTGTTTTTT. Translated: CASRYGTGFAGELFF. Using reference TRBV19 and TRBJ2-2 for the parts outside the CDR3, the full variable domain is DGGITQSPKYLFRKEGQNVTLSCEQNLNHDAMYWYRQDPGQGLRLIYYSQIVNDFQKGDIAEGYSVSREKKESFPLTVTSAQKNPTAFYLCASRYGTGFAGELFFGEGSRLTVL.

Many counts were recorded for this clonotype. The chain is built from TRBV24-1 and TRBJ2-1; 14 bases agree with TRBD2. V lost 9 bases, J lost 6 bases, and 6 bases stayed unmatched. Germline V gene lookup returns CDR1 KGHDR and CDR2 SFDVKD. This CDR3 comprises 15 residues. The CDR3 DNA sequence: TGTGCCACCGGGACTAGCGGGAGCCCTATCAATGAGCAGTTCTTC. As protein: CATGTSGSPINEQFF.

CDR3 in DNA: TGTGCCAGCAGCCGCGCAGCGGGCCTTACCTACGAGCAGTACTTC. Amino acid sequence: CASSRAAGLTYEQYF. This sequence joins TRBV14 and TRBJ2-7; possible D gene TRBD2, 6 bases. The V gene's germline CDR1 is SGHDN and CDR2 FVKESK. Trimming stripped 4 bases from V and 2 bases from J, with 15 bases between. This CDR3 has 15 residues.

This clonotype was observed many times. This chain uses TRBV18 with TRBJ1-5, with no clear D. Germline values: CDR1 KGHSH, CDR2 LQKENI. The CDR3 runs to 17 residues. With 2 bases removed from V and 0 bases from J, the gap between germline ends came to 14 bases. CDR3: CASSPEPRASSNQPQHF. Here the CDR3 DNA reads TGTGCCAGCTCACCAGAGCCCCGGGCCTCTAGCAATCAGCCCCAGCATTTT.

This clonotype has a handful of counts. The chain links TRBV27 to TRBJ1-6, with TRBD1 identical over 8 bases. In germline, CDR1 is MNHEY, CDR2 SMNVEV (reference sequence). V trimming: 2 bases; J trimming: 10 bases; junction bases outside the gene matches: 10. The CDR3 length is 16 residues. The CDR3, as DNA: TGTGCCAGCAGTTTAGGGGGGGCAGGGGGCTTGTCACCCCTCCACTTT. Translated: CASSLGGAGGLSPLHF.